This paragraph covers one T cell receptor (beta chain) sequence. Other DNA sequences in this specimen translate into the identical CDR3. The sample belongs to a study of blood T cell repertoires in COVID-19. On the study more broadly: Both acute and convalescent COVID-19 samples were obtained from the United States, Italy and Spain.

In the original analysis: Using reference gene primer amplification, nucleated cell counts were estimated. Sequenced by immunoSEQ multiplex PCR; TCRdb stores in-frame clones only, minus some. V and J calls and clone size follow that table, whereas D and trimming were derived from the DNA. The top ten hold more than 6% of the sample, which has about 250,000 clones, about 85% seen once. Unmatched junction bases numbered 1, after V lost 0 bases and J lost 5 bases. The CDR3 has 14 amino acids. CDR1 is SGHRS, CDR2 YFSETQ, per germline. The chain uses TRBV5-1 and TRBJ2-5, with 10 bases lining up with TRBD1. This TCR was recovered from a woman aged 60-75 years with active or convalescent COVID-19. Sequenced material: peripheral blood. The DNA of the CDR3 is TGCGCCAGCAGCTTGGCGGGACAGGGGGAGACCCAGTACTTC. Its protein product is CASSLAGQGETQYF.